The 6 T cell receptor beta chains listed next were all sequenced from one sample in a study of technical replicates of blood from several donors (dated by TCRdb to about 2017). Library construction relied on the immunoSEQ multiplex PCR assay. TCRdb provides this immuneACCESS table in a form limited to in-frame rearrangements. Some clones are lacking; in checked studies, under half of them reflect an unresolved V gene, and why the rest are absent is not known. The sample data list 55,000 to 85,000 clones, and nearly 98% of these were observed just once. Clones ranked in the top ten supply more than 0.25% of the sample. The sequenced sample was T cells isolated from PBMCs. Receptors were obtained from a human donor in good health.

V and J are TRBV27 and TRBJ1-2; D may be TRBD1 (5 bases). There are 12 residues in the CDR3. Germline CDR1 reads MNHEY; CDR2 reads SMNVEV (reference sequence). The V and J ends lost 10 bases and 5 bases respectively, with 14 bases between them. The CDR3 DNA follows: TGTGCCACATGGACAAGCCTTTATGGCTACACCTTC. Amino acids: CATWTSLYGYTF.

The genes are TRBV20-1 and TRBJ1-2; tentative D call: TRBD1 (5 bases). The V and J ends lost 3 bases and 4 bases respectively, with 6 bases between them. The CDR3 runs 11 residues. Per germline, CDR1 DFQATT and CDR2 SNEGSKA (reference sequence). This chain's CDR3 is CSARGPYGYTF. The CDR3 DNA reads as TGCAGTGCTAGGGGGCCCTATGGCTACACCTTC.

The genes are TRBV7-3 and TRBJ2-4; 7 bases agree with TRBD2. Per germline, CDR1 SGHTA and CDR2 FQGTGA. The CDR3 loop spans 13 amino acids. V shed 5 bases, J shed 9 bases, and the junction held 7 bases outside the gene matches. DNA for the CDR3: TGTGCCAGCAGCCTGGGACCGGGAGGCATTCAGTACTTC. It translates to CASSLGPGGIQYF.

The V call is TRBV6-6, the J call TRBJ2-7; 8 bases agree with TRBD1. Per germline, CDR1 MNHNY and CDR2 SVGAGI (reference sequence). The J segment lost 4 bases and the V segment lost 4 bases, leaving 6 bases of the junction unmatched. The length of the CDR3 is 14 residues. The CDR3 DNA follows: TGTGCCAGCAGTTCCACAGGGGGGAAGTACGAGCAGTACTTC. This sequence encodes CASSSTGGKYEQYF.

The genes are TRBV7-2 and TRBJ1-4; D unclear. V shed 0 bases and J shed 8 bases, with 16 bases lying between them. There are 16 residues in the CDR3. CDR1 SGHTA and CDR2 FQGNSA come from the germline V gene. The CDR3 DNA reads TGTGCCAGCAGCTTAGCAGGGCCGCGGGGAGCGGAAAAACTGTTTTTT. This gives the protein CASSLAGPRGAEKLFF. Combining the CDR3 with reference TRBV7-2 and TRBJ1-4 gives the whole variable domain GAGVSQSPSNKVTEKGKDVELRCDPISGHTALYWYRQSLGQGLEFLIYFQGNSAPDKSGLPSDRFSAERTGGSVSTLTIQRTQQEDSAVYLCASSLAGPRGAEKLFFGSGTQLSVL.

This chain joins TRBV30 and TRBJ2-2, with D uncertain. CDR1 and CDR2 from the germline V gene are GTSNPN and SVGIG (reference sequence). Deletions cut 8 bases from V and 0 bases from J, with 16 bases between. The CDR3 loop spans 15 amino acids. CDR3 in amino acids: CAATGLDPNTGELFF. The CDR3 coding sequence is TGTGCCGCGACTGGGTTGGATCCGAACACCGGGGAGCTGTTTTTT.